This T cell receptor beta chain was documented in a study of T cell changes during pregnancy in multiple sclerosis. In germline, CDR1 is MGHDK, CDR2 SYGVNS. The V segment lost 3 bases and the J segment 7 bases; nucleotides outside the gene matches: 15. The CDR3 extends over 17 amino acids. Clones were read by immunoSEQ multiplex PCR, and TCRdb kept only the in-frame ones, dropping some. The table shows about 35,000 clones, with approximately 89% occurring only once. Specimen: CD4+ T cells from peripheral blood mononuclear cells, collected after pregnancy. This TCR came from a female donor in good health, enrolled as a control in a pregnancy study. J is TRBJ1-5 and V is TRBV25-1; 7 bases are shared with TRBD1. In DNA, the CDR3 is TGTGCCAGCAGTGACCCAAACCGGAGGGGGCTAAGGCAGCCCCAGCATTTT. Its translation: CASSDPNRRGLRQPQHF. Based on the CDR3 plus reference TRBV25-1 and TRBJ1-5, the full variable domain is EADIYQTPRYLVIGTGKKITLECSQTMGHDKMYWYQQDPGMELHLIHYSYGVNSTEKGDLSSESTVSRIRTEHFPLTLESARPSHTSQYLCASSDPNRRGLRQPQHFGDGTRLSIL.